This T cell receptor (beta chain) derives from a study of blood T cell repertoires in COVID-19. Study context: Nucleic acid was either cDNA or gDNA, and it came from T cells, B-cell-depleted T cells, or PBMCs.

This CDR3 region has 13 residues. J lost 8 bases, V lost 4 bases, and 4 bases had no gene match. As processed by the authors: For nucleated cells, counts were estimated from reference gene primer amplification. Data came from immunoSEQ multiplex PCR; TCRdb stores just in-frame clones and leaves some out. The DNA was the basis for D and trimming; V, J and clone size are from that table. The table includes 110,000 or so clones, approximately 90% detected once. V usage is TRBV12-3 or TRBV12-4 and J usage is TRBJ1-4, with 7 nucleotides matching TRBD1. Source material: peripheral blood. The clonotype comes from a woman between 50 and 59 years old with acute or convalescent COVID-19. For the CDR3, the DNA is TGTGCCAGCAGTTACCGACAGGGCGAAAAACTGTTTTTT. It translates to CASSYRQGEKLFF.